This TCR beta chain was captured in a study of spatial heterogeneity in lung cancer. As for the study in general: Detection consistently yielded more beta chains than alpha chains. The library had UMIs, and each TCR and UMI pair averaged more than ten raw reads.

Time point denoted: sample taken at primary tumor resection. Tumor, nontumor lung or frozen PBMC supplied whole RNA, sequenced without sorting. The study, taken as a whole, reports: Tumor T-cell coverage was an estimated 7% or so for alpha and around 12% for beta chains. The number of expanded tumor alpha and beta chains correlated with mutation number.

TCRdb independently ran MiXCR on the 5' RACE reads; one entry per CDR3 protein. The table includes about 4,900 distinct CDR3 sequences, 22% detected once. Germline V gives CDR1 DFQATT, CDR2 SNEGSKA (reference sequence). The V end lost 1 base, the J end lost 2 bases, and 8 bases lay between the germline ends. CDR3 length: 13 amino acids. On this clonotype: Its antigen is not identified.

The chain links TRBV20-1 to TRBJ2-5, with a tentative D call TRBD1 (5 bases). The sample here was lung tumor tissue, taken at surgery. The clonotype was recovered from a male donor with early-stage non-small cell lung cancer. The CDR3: CSARGTSQETQYF. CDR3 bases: TGCAGTGCTAGAGGGACAAGTCAAGAGACCCAGTACTTC.